This passage covers 12 T cell receptor beta chains from one sample sequenced in a study of blood T cell repertoires in COVID-19. Libraries were prepared by immunoSEQ multiplex PCR; TCRdb keeps only in-frame clonotypes and omits some of them. The data contain some 220,000 clones, 75% to 90% of them singletons. The sequenced sample consisted of PBMCs or T cells enriched from blood (not recorded which). The receptors were sampled from a woman in her 40s with acute COVID-19.

J is TRBJ2-7 and V is TRBV6-8; 7 nucleotides match TRBD1. Germline assignment: CDR1 MNHGY and CDR2 SAAAGT. After removal of 6 bases from V and 2 bases from J, the junction contained 7 bases not matched to a gene. This CDR3 spans 14 amino acids. The CDR3 sequence is CASSSGQPTYEQYV. CDR3 sequence (DNA): TGTGCCAGCAGCTCGGGACAGCCAACCTACGAGCAGTACGTC.

This chain links TRBV7-8 with TRBJ1-1, with D perhaps TRBD1 (5 bases). The ends were cut back, 2 bases at V and 5 bases at J, with 12 bases in the middle. The CDR3 loop spans 14 amino acids. Looked up from germline, CDR1 is SGHVS and CDR2 is FQNEAQ. The CDR3 DNA follows: TGTGCCAGCAGCTTACCGGGGGTAGGGACTGAAGCTTTCTTT. It encodes CASSLPGVGTEAFF. The full variable domain, its missing parts supplied by reference TRBV7-8 and TRBJ1-1, is GAGVSQSPRYKVAKRGQDVALRCDPISGHVSLFWYQQALGQGPEFLTYFQNEAQLDKSGLPSDRFFAERPEGSVSTLKIQRTQQEDSAVYLCASSLPGVGTEAFFGQGTRLTVV.

V usage is TRBV4-3 and J usage is TRBJ1-2; perhaps TRBD1 as D (5 bases). V was clipped by 0 bases and J by 1 base, with 18 bases between them. In germline, CDR1 is LGHNA, CDR2 YSLEER. The CDR3 runs to 18 residues. CDR3 bases: TGCGCCAGCAGCCAAGATCTGACTAATCTGGGGGGTAACTATGGCTACACCTTC. This translates into CASSQDLTNLGGNYGYTF.

The genes are TRBV5-4 and TRBJ2-5; 7 nucleotides match TRBD2. The CDR3 has 15 amino acids. From germline, CDR1 is SGHNT and CDR2 YYREEE (reference sequence). The ends lost 4 bases at V and 4 bases at J; junction bases unmatched: 10. CDR3 protein: CASSPDGTNAETQYF. The CDR3 DNA is TGTGCCAGCAGCCCCGACGGGACTAATGCAGAGACCCAGTACTTC.

This rearrangement joins TRBV5-4 to TRBJ1-1; TRBD1 is a possible D gene (5 bases). Trimming cost V 4 bases and J 4 bases, with 11 bases left between them. Germline V CDR1 and CDR2: SGHNT, YYREEE (reference sequence). The CDR3 is made up of 13 amino acids. CDR3 protein: CASSIPGGTEAFF. In DNA, the CDR3 is TGTGCCAGCAGCATCCCGGGGGGCACTGAAGCTTTCTTT.

The genes are TRBV27 and TRBJ1-2, with TRBD1 as a possible D gene (6 bases). The CDR3 totals 14 residues. V was trimmed by 2 bases and J by 3 bases, leaving 10 bases between them. The germline gives CDR1 MNHEY, CDR2 SMNVEV (reference sequence). CDR3 sequence reads: CASSLRQADYGYTF. The CDR3 DNA sequence: TGTGCCAGCAGTTTACGACAGGCCGACTATGGCTACACCTTC.

The chain has TRBV7-9 and TRBJ1-4; D may be TRBD1 (6 bases). Germline V gene sequence: CDR1 SEHNR, CDR2 FQNEAQ (reference sequence). Trimming left V 8 bases short and J 6 bases short, with 19 bases between. The CDR3 sequence is 15 residues long. The CDR3 DNA reads TGTGCCAGCGGGGTACCACAGGGACACGATGAAAAACTGTTTTTT. Amino acids: CASGVPQGHDEKLFF.

The rearrangement links TRBV9 to TRBJ1-4, with a weak D call TRBD1 (5 bases). CDR1 and CDR2 (germline): SGDLS, YYNGEE. The CDR3 has 15 residues. The ends were cut back, 3 bases at V and 7 bases at J, with 16 bases in the middle. This CDR3 is CASSAPGGAGEKLFF. For the CDR3, the DNA is TGTGCCAGCAGCGCCCCGGGGGGAGCCGGTGAAAAACTGTTTTTT.

V gene TRBV23-1 combines with J gene TRBJ2-1, with 7 bases lining up with TRBD2. TRBV23-1 counts as an open reading frame of uncertain function. J lost 7 bases, V lost 4 bases, and 16 bases had no gene match. This CDR3 spans 17 amino acids. The CDR3 spells CASSPVPDGGKGNEQFF. The CDR3 DNA is TGCGCCAGCAGTCCCGTTCCCGACGGGGGGAAGGGGAATGAGCAGTTCTTC.

The chain couples TRBV7-2 to TRBJ2-5; possible D gene TRBD1, 7 bases. V lost 4 bases, J lost 5 bases, and 14 bases lay in between. CDR1 and CDR2 from the germline V gene are SGHTA and FQGNSA. The CDR3 is 14 residues long. In DNA form, the CDR3 reads TGTGCCAGCAGCTCAAGGGACAGCGGGGAGACCCAGTACTTC. Protein product: CASSSRDSGETQYF.

This clone was counted a few times. The gene calls are TRBV21-1 and TRBJ1-2. TRBV21-1 is recorded as a pseudogene. There are 16 residues in the CDR3. The CDR3 bases are TGTGCCAGCAGCAAAGAGCGGCCGGGAGCTAACTATGGCTACACCTTC. Residues: CASSKERPGANYGYTF.

This chain links TRBV7-2 with TRBJ1-2, with D perhaps matching TRBD1 (5 bases). The V and J ends lost 2 bases and 3 bases respectively, with 10 bases between them. Germline V CDR1 and CDR2: SGHTA, FQGNSA. The CDR3 totals 14 residues. DNA for the CDR3: TGTGCCAGCAGCTTATGGGGCAGAGACTATGGCTACACCTTC. It yields the protein CASSLWGRDYGYTF.